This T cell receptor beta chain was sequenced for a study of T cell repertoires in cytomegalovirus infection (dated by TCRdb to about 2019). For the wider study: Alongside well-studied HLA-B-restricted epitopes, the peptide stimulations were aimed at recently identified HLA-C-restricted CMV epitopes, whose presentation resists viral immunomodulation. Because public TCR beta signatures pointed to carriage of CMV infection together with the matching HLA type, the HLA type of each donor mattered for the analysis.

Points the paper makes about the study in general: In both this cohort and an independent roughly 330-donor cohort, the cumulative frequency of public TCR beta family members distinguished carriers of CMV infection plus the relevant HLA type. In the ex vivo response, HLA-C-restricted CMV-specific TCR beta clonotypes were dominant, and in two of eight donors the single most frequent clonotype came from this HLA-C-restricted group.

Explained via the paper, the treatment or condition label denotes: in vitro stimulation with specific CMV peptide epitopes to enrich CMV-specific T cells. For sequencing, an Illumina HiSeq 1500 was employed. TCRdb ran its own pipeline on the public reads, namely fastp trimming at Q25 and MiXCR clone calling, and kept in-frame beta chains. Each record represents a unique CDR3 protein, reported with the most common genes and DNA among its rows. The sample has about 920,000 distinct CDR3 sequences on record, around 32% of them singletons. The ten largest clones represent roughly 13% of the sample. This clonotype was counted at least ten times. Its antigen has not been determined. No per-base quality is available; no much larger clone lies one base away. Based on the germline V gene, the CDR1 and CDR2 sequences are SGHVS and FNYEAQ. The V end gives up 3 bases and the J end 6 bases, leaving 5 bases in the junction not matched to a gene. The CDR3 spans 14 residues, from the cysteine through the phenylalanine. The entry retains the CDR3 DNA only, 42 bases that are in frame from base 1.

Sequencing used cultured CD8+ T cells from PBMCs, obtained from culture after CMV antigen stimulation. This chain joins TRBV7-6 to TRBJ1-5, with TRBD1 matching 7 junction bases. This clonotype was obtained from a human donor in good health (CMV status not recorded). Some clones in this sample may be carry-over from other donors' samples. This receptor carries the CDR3 CASSFEGASQPQHF. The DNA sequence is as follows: TGTGCCAGCAGCTTTGAGGGGGCAAGTCAGCCCCAGCATTTT.